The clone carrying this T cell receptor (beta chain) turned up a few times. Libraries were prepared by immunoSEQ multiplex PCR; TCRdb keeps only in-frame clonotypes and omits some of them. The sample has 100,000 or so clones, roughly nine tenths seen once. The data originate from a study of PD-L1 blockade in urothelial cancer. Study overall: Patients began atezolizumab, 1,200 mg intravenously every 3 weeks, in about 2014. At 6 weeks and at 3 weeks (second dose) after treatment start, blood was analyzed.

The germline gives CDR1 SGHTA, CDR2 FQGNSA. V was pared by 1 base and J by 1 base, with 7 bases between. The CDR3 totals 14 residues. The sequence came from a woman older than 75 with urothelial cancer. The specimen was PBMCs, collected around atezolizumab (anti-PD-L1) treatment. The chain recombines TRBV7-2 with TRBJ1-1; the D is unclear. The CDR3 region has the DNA TGTGCCAGCAGCTTAGGGCAGGCGAACACTGAAGCTTTCTTT. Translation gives CASSLGQANTEAFF.